The clone carrying this TCR beta chain has more than one count but fewer than ten. What it binds is unknown. RNA transcripts yielded amplified TCR beta CDR3 regions. First-round RT-PCR of the TCR CDR3 relied on the HTBI primer set. TCRdb re-derived calls from the multiplex PCR reads in MiXCR, one entry per CDR3 protein. This sample has around 340,000 distinct CDR3 sequences, with about 18% found just once. The data are from a study of T cells in Graves' hyperthyroidism and ophthalmopathy. The CDR3 is made up of 14 amino acids. The V end was cut by 3 bases, the J end by 3 bases, with 9 bases between. Germline assignment: CDR1 SQVTM and CDR2 ANQGSEA. Broader study findings: Ophthalmopathy cases were set apart from stable hyperthyroidism by a 13 V-J model. Median prediction lead before ophthalmopathy onset was about 6.5 months with the model.

Hyperthyroidism patients were newly diagnosed, had disease duration under 2 months, and were aged 18 to 65 years. Patients were excluded because of uncontrolled infection, other autoimmune disease, pregnancy or lactation. The origin of this receptor is a woman aged 50 to 65 with Graves' hyperthyroidism. The specimen sequenced was blood. The chain carries TRBV29-1 and TRBJ2-6; possible D gene TRBD2, 7 bases. CDR3 bases: TGCAGCGTTGACGGGGGGCTTGGGGCCAACGTCCTGACTTTC. It specifies CSVDGGLGANVLTF. The variable domain in full, with the rest retrieved from reference TRBV29-1 and TRBJ2-6, is SAVISQKPSRDICQRGTSLTIQCQVDSQVTMMFWYRQQPGQSLTLIATANQGSEATYESGFVIDKFPISRPNLTFSTLTVSNMSPEDSSIYLCSVDGGLGANVLTFGAGSRLTVL.